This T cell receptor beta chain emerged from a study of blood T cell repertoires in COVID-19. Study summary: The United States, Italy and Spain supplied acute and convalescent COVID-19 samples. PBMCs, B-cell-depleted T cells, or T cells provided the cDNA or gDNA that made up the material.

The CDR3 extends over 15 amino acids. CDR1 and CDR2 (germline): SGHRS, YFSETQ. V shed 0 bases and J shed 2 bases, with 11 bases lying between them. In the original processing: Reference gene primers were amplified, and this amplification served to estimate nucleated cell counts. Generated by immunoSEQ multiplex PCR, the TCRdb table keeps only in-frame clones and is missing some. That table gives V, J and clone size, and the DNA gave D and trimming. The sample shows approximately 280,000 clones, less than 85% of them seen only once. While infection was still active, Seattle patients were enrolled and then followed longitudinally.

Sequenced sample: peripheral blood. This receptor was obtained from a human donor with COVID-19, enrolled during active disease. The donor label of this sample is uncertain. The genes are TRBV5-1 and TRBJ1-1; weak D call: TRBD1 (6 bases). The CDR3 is CASSLATGINTEAFF. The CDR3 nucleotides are TGCGCCAGCAGCTTGGCCACAGGGATCAACACTGAAGCTTTCTTT.